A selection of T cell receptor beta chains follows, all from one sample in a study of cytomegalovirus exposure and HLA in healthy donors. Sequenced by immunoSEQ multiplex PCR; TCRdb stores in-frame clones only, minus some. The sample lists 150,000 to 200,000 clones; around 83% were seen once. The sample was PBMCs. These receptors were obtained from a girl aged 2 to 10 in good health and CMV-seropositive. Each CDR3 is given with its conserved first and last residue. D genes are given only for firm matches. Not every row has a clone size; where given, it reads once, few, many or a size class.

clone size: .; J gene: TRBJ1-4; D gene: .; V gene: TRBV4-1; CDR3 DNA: TGCGCCAGCAGCCAAGATTTAGGAGGGAATAAAATGTTTTTT; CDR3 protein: CASSQDLGGNKMFF
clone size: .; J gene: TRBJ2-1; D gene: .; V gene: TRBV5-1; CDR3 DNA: TGCGCCAGCAGCTTGGGACATTACTCCTACAATGAGCAGTTCTTC; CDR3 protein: CASSLGHYSYNEQFF
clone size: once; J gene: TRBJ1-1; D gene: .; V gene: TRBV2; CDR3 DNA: TGTGCCAGCAGTGGTCGGGGGGAGATGATAGCTTTCTTT; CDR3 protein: CASSGRGEMIAFF
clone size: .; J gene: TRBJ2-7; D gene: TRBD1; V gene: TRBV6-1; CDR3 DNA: TGTGCCAGCAGTGTACGTGCCGGGACAGGGGGCGACGAGCAGTACTTC; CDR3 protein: CASSVRAGTGGDEQYF
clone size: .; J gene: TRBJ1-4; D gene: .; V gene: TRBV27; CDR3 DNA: TGTGCCAGCAGTATCATACGGGGAGCGGAAAAACTGTTTTTT; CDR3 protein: CASSIIRGAEKLFF
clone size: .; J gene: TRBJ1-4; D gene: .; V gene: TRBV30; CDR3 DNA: TGTGCCTGGGACCGTGGGGGCACTAATGAAAAACTGTTTTTT; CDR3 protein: CAWDRGGTNEKLFF
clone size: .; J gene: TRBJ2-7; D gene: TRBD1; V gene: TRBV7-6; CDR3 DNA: TGTGCCAGCAGCTTAGAGACAGGGGGAAGATACGAGCAGTACTTC; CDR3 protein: CASSLETGGRYEQYF
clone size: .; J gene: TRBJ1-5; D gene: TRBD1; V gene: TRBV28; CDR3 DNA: TGTGCCAGTAGGATCAGTGACAGGGACAATCAGCCCCAGCATTTT; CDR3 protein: CASRISDRDNQPQHF
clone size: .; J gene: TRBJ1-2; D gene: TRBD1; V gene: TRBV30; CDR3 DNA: TGTGCCTGGACCCCCAGGGGGCGCGGCTACACCTTC; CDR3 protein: CAWTPRGRGYTF
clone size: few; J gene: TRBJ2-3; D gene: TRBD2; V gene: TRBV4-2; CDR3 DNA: TGTGCCAGCAGCGTAGCGGGAAGCACAGATACGCAGTATTTT; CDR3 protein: CASSVAGSTDTQYF
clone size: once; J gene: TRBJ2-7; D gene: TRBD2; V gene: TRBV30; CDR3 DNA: TGTGCCTGTGCGGGGACTAGCGGGAGGAGCGAGCAGTACTTC; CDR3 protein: CACAGTSGRSEQYF
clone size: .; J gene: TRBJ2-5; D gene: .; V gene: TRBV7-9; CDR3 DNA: TGTTCCAGCAGCCCATTTTCAGGGACCCAGTACTTC; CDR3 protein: CSSSPFSGTQYF
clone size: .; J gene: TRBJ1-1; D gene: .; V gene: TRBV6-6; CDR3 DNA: TGTGCCAGCCACCGCATGCGGCACCCACAGAACACTGAAGCTTTCTTT; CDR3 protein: CASHRMRHPQNTEAFF
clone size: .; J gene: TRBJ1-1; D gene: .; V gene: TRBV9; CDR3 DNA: TGTGCCAGCAGCTCGAGACAAATGAACACTGAAGCTTTCTTT; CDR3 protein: CASSSRQMNTEAFF
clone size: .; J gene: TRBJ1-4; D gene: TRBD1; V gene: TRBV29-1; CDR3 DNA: TGCAGCCCGCGGACAGGATTAAATGAAAAACTGTTTTTT; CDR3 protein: CSPRTGLNEKLFF
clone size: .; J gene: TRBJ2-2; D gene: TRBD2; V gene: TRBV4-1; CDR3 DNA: TGCGCCAGCAGCCGACGAAATCTAGCGGGAGGGCCCCGATTGGCGAACACCGGGGAGCTGTTTTTT; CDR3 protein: CASSRRNLAGGPRLANTGELFF
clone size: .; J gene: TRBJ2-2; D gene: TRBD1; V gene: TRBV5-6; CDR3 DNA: TGTGCCAGCAGTTATGGGACAGGGGGGAACACCGGGGAGCTGTTTTTT; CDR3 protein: CASSYGTGGNTGELFF
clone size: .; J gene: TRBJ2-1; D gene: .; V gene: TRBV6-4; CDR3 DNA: TGTGCCAGCAGTGGAAAAGGGGGGGCGGGAGATGAGCAGTTCTTC; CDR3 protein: CASSGKGGAGDEQFF
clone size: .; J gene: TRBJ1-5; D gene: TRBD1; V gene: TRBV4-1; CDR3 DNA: TGCGCCAGCAGCCAAGGACAGGGAGATGGGCCCCAGCATTTT; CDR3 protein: CASSQGQGDGPQHF
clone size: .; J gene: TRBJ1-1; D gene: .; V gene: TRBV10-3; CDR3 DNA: TGTGCCATCAGTGAGTCGGGAGGGAACACTGAAGCTTTCTTT; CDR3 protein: CAISESGGNTEAFF
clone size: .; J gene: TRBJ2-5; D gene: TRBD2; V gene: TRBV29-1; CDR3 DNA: TGCAGCGTTGAAATTGCGGGAGTAGGAGAGACCCAGTACTTC; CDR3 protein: CSVEIAGVGETQYF
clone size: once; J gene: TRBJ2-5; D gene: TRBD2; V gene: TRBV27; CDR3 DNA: TGTGCCAGCAGCGCGGGACTAGCGGGATTGGGGGAGACCCAGTACTTC; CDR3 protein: CASSAGLAGLGETQYF
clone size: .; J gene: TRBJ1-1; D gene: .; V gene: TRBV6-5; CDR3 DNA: TGTGCCAGCAGTCCCTTCGGGAACACTGAAGCTTTCTTT; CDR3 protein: CASSPFGNTEAFF
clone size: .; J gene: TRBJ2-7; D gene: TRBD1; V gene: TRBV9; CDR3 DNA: TGTGCCAGCAGCGCATGGACAGGGGACGAGCAGTACTTC; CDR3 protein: CASSAWTGDEQYF
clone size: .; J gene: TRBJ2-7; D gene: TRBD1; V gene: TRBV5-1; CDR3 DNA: TGCGCCGGGAACGGACAGGGGCTAGGCGAGCAGTACTTC; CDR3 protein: CAGNGQGLGEQYF
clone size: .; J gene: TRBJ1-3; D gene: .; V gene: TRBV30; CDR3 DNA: TGTGCCTGGTATTCAGGGATTTCTGGAAACACCATATATTTT; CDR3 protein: CAWYSGISGNTIYF
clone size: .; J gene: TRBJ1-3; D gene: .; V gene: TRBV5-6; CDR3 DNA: TGTGCCAGCAGCTTGGCCGGTTCAGGGGTGGAAAACACCATATATTTT; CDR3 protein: CASSLAGSGVENTIYF
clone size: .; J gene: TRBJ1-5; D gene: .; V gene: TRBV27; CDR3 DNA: TGTGCCAGCAGTTTATCTGGGACTGGGCAGCCCCAGCATTTT; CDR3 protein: CASSLSGTGQPQHF
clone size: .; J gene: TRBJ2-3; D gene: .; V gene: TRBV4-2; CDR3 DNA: TGTGCCAGCAGCCAAGGGAGCAAAACCACAGATACGCAGTATTTT; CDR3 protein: CASSQGSKTTDTQYF
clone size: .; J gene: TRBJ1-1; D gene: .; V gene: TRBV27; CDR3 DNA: TGTGCCAGCAGTTTAAGGGAGAGCACTGAAGCTTTCTTT; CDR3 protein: CASSLRESTEAFF
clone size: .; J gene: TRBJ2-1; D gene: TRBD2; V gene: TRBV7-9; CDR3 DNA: TGTGCCAGCAGCTCCCCAAGACTAGCGGGAGCCAATGAGCAGTTCTTC; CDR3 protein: CASSSPRLAGANEQFF
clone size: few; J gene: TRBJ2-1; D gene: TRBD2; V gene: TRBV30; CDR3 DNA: TGTGCCTGGGTAGCGGGAGGGTTGCCTGAGCAGTTCTTC; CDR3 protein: CAWVAGGLPEQFF
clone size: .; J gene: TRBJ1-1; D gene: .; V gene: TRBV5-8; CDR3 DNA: TGTGCCAGCAGCTTCGCCGGGAACGTGAACACTGAAGCTTTCTTT; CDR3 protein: CASSFAGNVNTEAFF
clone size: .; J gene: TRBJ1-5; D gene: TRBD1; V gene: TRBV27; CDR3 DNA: TGTGCCAGCAGTCGCCGGGACAGGAAAGTTTATAGCAATCAGCCCCAGCATTTT; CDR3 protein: CASSRRDRKVYSNQPQHF
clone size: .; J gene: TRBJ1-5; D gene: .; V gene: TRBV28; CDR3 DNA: TGTGCCAGCAGATGGAGTAGCAATCAGCCCCAGCATTTT; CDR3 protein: CASRWSSNQPQHF
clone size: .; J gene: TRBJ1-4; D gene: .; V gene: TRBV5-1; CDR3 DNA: TGCGCCAGCAGCTGGACAGATACTAATGAAAAACTGTTTTTT; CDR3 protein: CASSWTDTNEKLFF
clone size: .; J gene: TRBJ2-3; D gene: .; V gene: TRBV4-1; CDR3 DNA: TGCGCCAGCAGCCAAGAGGAGCCTGACACAGATACGCAGTATTTT; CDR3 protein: CASSQEEPDTDTQYF
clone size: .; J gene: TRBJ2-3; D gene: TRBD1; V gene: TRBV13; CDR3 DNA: TGTGCCAGCAGCGGCTCCGGGACAGGGAAAGTCACGCAGTATTTT; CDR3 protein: CASSGSGTGKVTQYF
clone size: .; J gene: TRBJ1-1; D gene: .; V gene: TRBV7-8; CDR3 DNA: TGTGCCAGCAGCCCATTTCCGGAGAGGGTTGGTGACACTGAAGCTTTCTTT; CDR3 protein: CASSPFPERVGDTEAFF